The rows below give T cell receptor beta chains drawn from one sample of a study of blood T cell repertoires in COVID-19. Clones were sequenced by immunoSEQ multiplex PCR, and TCRdb holds only the in-frame ones, with some missing. The sample yields 110,000 to 150,000 clones, approximately 80% seen once. Input material: PBMCs or T cells enriched from blood (not recorded which). The source is a woman in her forties who had recovered from COVID-19. The CDR3 runs from the conserved cysteine through the conserved F or W. The D gene is left open where the match is weak. The size entry is marked missing in some rows and otherwise reads once, few, many or a size class.

size	length	V	J	D	CDR3	DNA
-	13	TRBV2	TRBJ1-1	-	CASRNRENTEAFF	TGTGCCAGCAGAAACAGGGAGAACACTGAAGCTTTCTTT
-	15	TRBV29-1	TRBJ1-1	TRBD1	CSVGRSGTGFSEAFF	TGCAGCGTTGGAAGGAGTGGGACAGGGTTTTCTGAAGCTTTCTTT
-	15	TRBV11-2	TRBJ2-6	TRBD1	CAERQGGGGANVLTF	TGTGCCGAGCGACAGGGGGGTGGTGGGGCCAACGTCCTGACTTTC
-	13	TRBV19	TRBJ2-2	-	CASSRQNTGELFF	TGTGCCAGTAGTCGACAGAACACCGGGGAGCTGTTTTTT
-	15	TRBV28	TRBJ1-2	-	CASSLSRTFNYGYTF	TGTGCCAGCAGTTTAAGCCGGACATTTAACTATGGCTACACCTTC
-	15	TRBV6-5	TRBJ2-3	TRBD2	CASRRLAGGTDTQYF	TGTGCCAGCAGACGCCTAGCGGGGGGCACAGATACGCAGTATTTT
-	13	TRBV7-6	TRBJ2-5	-	CASSLVDQETQYF	TGTGCCAGCAGCTTAGTAGACCAAGAGACCCAGTACTTC
-	11	TRBV20-1	TRBJ2-6	-	CSAREANVLTF	TGCAGTGCCCGGGAGGCCAACGTCCTGACTTTC
-	18	TRBV5-5	TRBJ1-5	TRBD1	CASSPDRGGIKGNQPQHF	TGTGCCAGCAGCCCGGACAGGGGTGGGATTAAGGGCAATCAGCCCCAGCATTTT
-	14	TRBV5-3	TRBJ1-1	-	CARSLMRVNTEAFF	TGTGCCAGAAGCCTAATGCGGGTGAACACTGAAGCTTTCTTT
-	14	TRBV19	TRBJ1-1	-	CASGSDSWNTEAFF	TGTGCCAGTGGTTCGGACAGTTGGAACACTGAAGCTTTCTTT
-	14	TRBV25-1	TRBJ2-1	-	CASSEYYRENEQFF	TGTGCCAGCAGTGAATATTACAGGGAAAATGAGCAGTTCTTC
-	14	TRBV9	TRBJ2-2	-	CASSPLGDTGELFF	TGTGCCAGCAGCCCCCTAGGGGACACCGGGGAGCTGTTTTTT
-	15	TRBV7-3	TRBJ2-1	-	CASSLTPSKHDEQFF	TGTGCCAGCAGCTTAACCCCGAGCAAGCATGATGAGCAGTTCTTC
once	16	TRBV5-4	TRBJ1-4	-	CASSSSIGATNEKLFF	TGTGCCAGCAGCTCCTCTATCGGGGCAACTAATGAAAAACTGTTTTTT
-	17	TRBV5-6	TRBJ2-1	TRBD2	CASSFPRMSGGAGEQFF	TGTGCCAGCAGCTTCCCCAGGATGAGCGGGGGGGCTGGGGAGCAGTTCTTC
-	14	TRBV2	TRBJ2-3	-	CASKRSGNTDTQYF	TGTGCCAGCAAGCGTTCCGGGAACACAGATACGCAGTATTTT
-	16	TRBV18	TRBJ1-3	-	CASSPQARSSGNTIYF	TGTGCCAGCTCACCACAGGCCCGGAGCTCTGGAAACACCATATATTTT
-	13	TRBV27	TRBJ2-7	TRBD2	CASSPRRGNEQYF	TGTGCCAGCAGCCCGCGGCGGGGGAACGAGCAGTACTTC
-	17	TRBV9	TRBJ2-3	-	CASSLGGGGSHTDTQYF	TGTGCCAGCAGCCTCGGCGGGGGCGGGAGCCACACAGATACGCAGTATTTT
-	17	TRBV7-8	TRBJ1-6	TRBD1	CASSLSPGQGVNSPLHF	TGTGCCAGCAGCTTAAGCCCGGGACAGGGAGTCAATTCACCCCTCCACTTT
-	16	TRBV7-3	TRBJ2-1	-	CASSLSSRSSYNEQFF	TGTGCCAGCAGCTTAAGTAGCCGTAGCTCCTACAATGAGCAGTTCTTC
-	14	TRBV29-1	TRBJ2-1	TRBD1	CSVDPRGTYNEQFF	TGCAGCGTTGATCCCAGGGGGACCTACAATGAGCAGTTCTTC
once	14	TRBV7-2	TRBJ2-1	TRBD1	CASSFRQGDNEQFF	TGTGCCAGCAGCTTTCGGCAGGGGGACAATGAGCAGTTCTTC
-	15	TRBV5-1	TRBJ2-1	TRBD2	CASSTGLAGVNEQFF	TGCGCCAGCAGCACGGGACTAGCGGGAGTTAATGAGCAGTTCTTC
-	15	TRBV5-1	TRBJ2-2	-	CASSYSYQNTGELFF	TGCGCCAGCAGCTACTCCTACCAGAACACCGGGGAGCTGTTTTTT
-	11	TRBV11-2	TRBJ1-2	-	CASSYSLGYTF	TGTGCCAGCAGCTACAGTCTTGGCTACACCTTC
-	17	TRBV5-1	TRBJ1-1	TRBD1	CASSLRPTGRMNTEAFF	TGCGCCAGCAGCTTGCGGCCGACAGGGCGTATGAACACTGAAGCTTTCTTT
-	15	TRBV5-1	TRBJ1-2	-	CASSLVGTHSGGYTF	TGCGCCAGCAGCTTGGTGGGGACACATAGTGGCGGCTACACCTTC
-	17	TRBV21-1	TRBJ1-2	-	CASSINFGTGILWGYTF	-
-	16	TRBV9	TRBJ2-7	TRBD2	CASSVGTSGSVSEQYF	TGTGCCAGCAGCGTGGGGACTAGCGGGAGCGTTTCCGAGCAGTACTTC
-	15	TRBV9	TRBJ1-5	-	CASSVGWTPNQPQHF	TGTGCCAGCAGCGTAGGTTGGACACCAAATCAGCCCCAGCATTTT
-	16	TRBV9	TRBJ2-5	-	CASSVGAIERQETQYF	TGTGCCAGCAGCGTAGGGGCCATTGAGCGGCAAGAGACCCAGTACTTC
-	14	TRBV15	TRBJ1-1	-	CATSRDRSGTEAFF	TGTGCCACCAGCAGAGATCGGTCGGGCACTGAAGCTTTCTTT
-	15	TRBV7-9	TRBJ2-7	TRBD2	CASSLLREGRYEQYF	TGTGCCAGCAGCTTACTGCGGGAGGGCAGATACGAGCAGTACTTC
-	16	TRBV28	TRBJ2-1	TRBD1	CASSRPPRQGRNEQFF	TGTGCCAGCAGCCGACCCCCGAGACAGGGTAGAAATGAGCAGTTCTTC
-	16	TRBV5-1	TRBJ2-2	-	CASSSPTRGATGELFF	TGCGCCAGCAGTTCCCCCACCCGGGGGGCGACCGGGGAGCTGTTTTTT
few	12	TRBV5-1	TRBJ1-4	-	CASRTPPSELFF	TGCGCCAGCAGAACCCCCCCTTCGGAACTGTTTTTT
-	15	TRBV2	TRBJ2-7	TRBD2	CASSDAAGGTGEQYF	TGTGCCAGCAGTGATGCTGCGGGAGGGACGGGGGAGCAGTACTTC
-	12	TRBV27	TRBJ2-3	TRBD1	CASSTGADTQYF	TGTGCCAGCAGTACAGGGGCAGATACGCAGTATTTT
-	18	TRBV15	TRBJ2-3	TRBD2	CATSRDARTSGLADTQYF	TGTGCCACCAGCAGAGATGCGAGGACTAGCGGTTTGGCAGATACGCAGTATTTT
-	15	TRBV7-6	TRBJ1-4	TRBD1	CASSLATGGSIHLFF	TGTGCCAGCAGCTTAGCTACAGGGGGCTCTATTCACTTGTTTTTT
-	12	TRBV18	TRBJ2-7	-	CASSPTLYEQYF	TGTGCCAGCTCACCGACTCTTTACGAGCAGTACTTC
-	16	TRBV21-1	TRBJ2-5	-	CASTLKGRGEEETQYF	TGTGCCAGCACTCTTAAGGGACGGGGGGAGGAAGAGACCCAGTACTTC
-	13	TRBV10-2	TRBJ1-4	TRBD1	CASSGQGNEKLFF	TGCGCCAGCTCGGGACAGGGGAATGAAAAACTGTTTTTT
-	16	TRBV30	TRBJ2-5	TRBD2	CAWSVPTSGRTETQYF	TGTGCCTGGAGTGTCCCTACTAGCGGGAGGACAGAGACCCAGTACTTC
-	17	TRBV4-1	TRBJ1-2	TRBD1	CASSQEALLRQGRGYTF	TGCGCCAGCAGCCAAGAAGCCCTCCTACGACAGGGTCGGGGCTACACCTTC
-	15	TRBV7-6	TRBJ1-2	TRBD1	CASSLGTAESYGYTF	TGTGCCAGCAGCCTTGGGACAGCCGAGAGCTATGGCTACACCTTC
-	15	TRBV6-5	TRBJ1-1	TRBD1	CASAYKDRGTGEAFF	TGTGCCAGCGCCTACAAGGACAGGGGGACCGGTGAAGCTTTCTTT
-	12	TRBV11-2	TRBJ1-6	-	CASSFPNSPLHF	TGTGCCAGCAGCTTTCCTAACTCACCCCTCCACTTT
-	14	TRBV5-1	TRBJ2-3	TRBD1	CASSQGRGTDTQYF	TGCGCCAGCAGCCAGGGCAGGGGGACAGATACGCAGTATTTT
-	15	TRBV9	TRBJ2-5	TRBD1	CASSPSDREKETQYF	TGTGCCAGCAGCCCCTCGGACAGGGAAAAAGAGACCCAGTACTTC
-	13	TRBV19	TRBJ2-7	-	CASSIGAGNEQYF	TGTGCCAGTAGTATAGGGGCAGGGAACGAGCAGTACTTC
-	16	TRBV19	TRBJ1-2	-	CASSIPGQLANYGYTF	TGTGCCAGTAGTATACCGGGACAACTAGCTAACTATGGCTACACCTTC